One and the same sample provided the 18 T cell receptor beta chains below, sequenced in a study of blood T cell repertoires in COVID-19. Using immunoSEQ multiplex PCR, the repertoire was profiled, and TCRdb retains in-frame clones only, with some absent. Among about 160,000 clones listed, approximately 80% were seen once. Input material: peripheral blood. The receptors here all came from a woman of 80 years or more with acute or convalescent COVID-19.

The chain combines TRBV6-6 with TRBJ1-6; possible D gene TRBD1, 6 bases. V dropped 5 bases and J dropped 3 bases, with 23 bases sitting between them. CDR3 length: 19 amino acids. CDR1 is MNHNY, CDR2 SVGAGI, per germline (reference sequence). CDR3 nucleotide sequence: TGTGCCAGCAGTCTTACAGGGTACAAATCCACCCTCTATAATTCACCCCTCCACTTT. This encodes CASSLTGYKSTLYNSPLHF.

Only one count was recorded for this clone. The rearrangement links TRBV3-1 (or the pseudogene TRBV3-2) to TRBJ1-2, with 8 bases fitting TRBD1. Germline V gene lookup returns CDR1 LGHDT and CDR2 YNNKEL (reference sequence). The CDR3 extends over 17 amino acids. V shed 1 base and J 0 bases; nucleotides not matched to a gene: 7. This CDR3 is CASSQVSGQGPNYGYTF. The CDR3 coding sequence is TGTGCCAGCAGCCAAGTGAGCGGACAGGGTCCTAACTATGGCTACACCTTC.

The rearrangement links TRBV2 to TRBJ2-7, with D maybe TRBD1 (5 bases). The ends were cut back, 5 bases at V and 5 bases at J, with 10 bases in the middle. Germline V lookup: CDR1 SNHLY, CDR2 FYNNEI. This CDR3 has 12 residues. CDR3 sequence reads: CASSFYRNEQYF. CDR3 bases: TGTGCCAGCAGTTTTTACAGGAACGAGCAGTACTTC.

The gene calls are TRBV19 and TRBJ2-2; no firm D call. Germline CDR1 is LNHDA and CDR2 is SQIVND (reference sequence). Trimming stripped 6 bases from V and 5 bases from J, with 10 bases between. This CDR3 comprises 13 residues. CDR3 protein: CASSLLETGELFF. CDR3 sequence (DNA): TGTGCCAGTAGCCTCCTAGAAACCGGGGAGCTGTTTTTT.

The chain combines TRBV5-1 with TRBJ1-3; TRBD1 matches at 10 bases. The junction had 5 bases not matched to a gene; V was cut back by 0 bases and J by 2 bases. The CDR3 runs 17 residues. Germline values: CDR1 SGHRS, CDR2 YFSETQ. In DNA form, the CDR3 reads TGCGCCAGCAGCTTGGGACAGGGGGCGCGGGCTGGAAACACCATATATTTT. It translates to CASSLGQGARAGNTIYF.

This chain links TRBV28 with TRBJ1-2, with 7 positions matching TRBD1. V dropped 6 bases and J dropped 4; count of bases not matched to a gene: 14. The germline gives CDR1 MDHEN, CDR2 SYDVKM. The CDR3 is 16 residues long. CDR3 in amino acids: CASSHGTAPSGYGYTF. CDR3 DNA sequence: TGTGCCAGCAGCCACGGGACAGCCCCCAGTGGCTATGGCTACACCTTC.

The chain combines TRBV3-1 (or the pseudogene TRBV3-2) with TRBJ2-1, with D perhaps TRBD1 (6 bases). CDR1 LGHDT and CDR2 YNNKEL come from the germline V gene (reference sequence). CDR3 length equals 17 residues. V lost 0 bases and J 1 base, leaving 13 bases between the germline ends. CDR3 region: CASSQDRQVLSYNEQFF. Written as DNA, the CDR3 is TGTGCCAGCAGCCAAGATAGACAGGTGCTATCCTACAATGAGCAGTTCTTC.

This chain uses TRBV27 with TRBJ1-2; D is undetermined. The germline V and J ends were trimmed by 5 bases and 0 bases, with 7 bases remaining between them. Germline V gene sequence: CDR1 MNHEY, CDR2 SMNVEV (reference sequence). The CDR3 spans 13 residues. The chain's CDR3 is CASSTTTNYGYTF. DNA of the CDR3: TGTGCCAGCAGTACTACAACTAACTATGGCTACACCTTC.

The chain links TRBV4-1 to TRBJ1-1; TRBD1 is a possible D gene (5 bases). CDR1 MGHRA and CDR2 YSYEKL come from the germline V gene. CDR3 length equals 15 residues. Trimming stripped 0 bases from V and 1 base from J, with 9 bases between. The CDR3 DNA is TGCGCCAGCAGCCAAGAAGGACATGAGAACACTGAAGCTTTCTTT. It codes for CASSQEGHENTEAFF.

In DNA form, the CDR3 reads TGTGCCAGCTCACCTTTCACCGATGATAGTCAGCCCCAGCATTTT. This gives the protein CASSPFTDDSQPQHF. The rearrangement uses TRBV18 and TRBJ1-5; D remains unclear. The germline V gene has CDR1 KGHSH and CDR2 LQKENI. V lost 3 bases, J lost 6 bases, and 15 bases lay in between. The CDR3 contains 15 residues.

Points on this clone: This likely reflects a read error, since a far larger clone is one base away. The CDR3: CASRARDSSYNEQFF. The CDR3 DNA sequence: TGTGCCAGCAGGGCCCGGGACAGCTCCTACAATGAGCAGTTCTTC. The V call is TRBV2, the J call TRBJ2-1, with 7 bases matching TRBD1. Unmatched junction bases numbered 5, after V lost 6 bases and J lost 0 bases. Germline CDR1 SNHLY, CDR2 FYNNEI. The CDR3 is made up of 15 amino acids.

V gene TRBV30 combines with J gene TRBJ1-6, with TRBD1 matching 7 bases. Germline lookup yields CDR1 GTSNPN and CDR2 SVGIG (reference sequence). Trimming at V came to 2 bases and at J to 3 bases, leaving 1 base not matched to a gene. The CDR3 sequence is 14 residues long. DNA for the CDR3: TGTGCCTGGAGTACAGGGGACTATAATTCACCCCTCCACTTT. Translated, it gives CAWSTGDYNSPLHF.

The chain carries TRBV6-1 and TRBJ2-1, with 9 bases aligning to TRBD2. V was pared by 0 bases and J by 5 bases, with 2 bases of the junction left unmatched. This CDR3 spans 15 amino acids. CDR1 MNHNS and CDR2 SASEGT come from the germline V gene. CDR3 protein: CASSEASGGNNEQFF. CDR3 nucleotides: TGTGCCAGCAGTGAAGCCAGCGGGGGGAACAATGAGCAGTTCTTC.

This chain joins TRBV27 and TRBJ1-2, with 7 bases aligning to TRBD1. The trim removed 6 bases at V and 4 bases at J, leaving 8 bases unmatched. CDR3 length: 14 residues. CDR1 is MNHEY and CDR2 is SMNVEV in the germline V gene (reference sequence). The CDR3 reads CASRPTGAGYGYTF. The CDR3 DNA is TGTGCCAGCAGGCCCACAGGGGCGGGCTATGGCTACACCTTC.

CDR3 amino acids: CASSSNPGLEAFF. CDR3 in DNA: TGTGCCAGCAGTTCTAACCCGGGACTTGAAGCTTTCTTT. The chain joins TRBV7-3 to TRBJ1-1; possible D gene TRBD1, 5 bases. CDR1 and CDR2 (germline): SGHTA, FQGTGA. The CDR3 is 13 amino acids. V was shortened by 6 bases and J by 7 bases, with 15 bases between the two germline ends.

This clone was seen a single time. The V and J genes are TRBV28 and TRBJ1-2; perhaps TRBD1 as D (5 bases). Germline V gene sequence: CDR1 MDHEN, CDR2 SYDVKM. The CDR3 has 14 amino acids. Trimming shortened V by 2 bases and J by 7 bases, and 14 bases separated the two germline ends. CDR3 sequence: CASSLAPTGVGYTF. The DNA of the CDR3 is TGTGCCAGCAGTTTAGCCCCCACAGGTGTTGGCTACACCTTC.

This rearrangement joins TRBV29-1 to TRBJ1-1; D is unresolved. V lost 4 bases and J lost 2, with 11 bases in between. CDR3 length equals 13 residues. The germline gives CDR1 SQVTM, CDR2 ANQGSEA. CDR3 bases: TGCAGCGTTGGAGGCTTCCTTAACACTGAAGCTTTCTTT. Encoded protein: CSVGGFLNTEAFF.

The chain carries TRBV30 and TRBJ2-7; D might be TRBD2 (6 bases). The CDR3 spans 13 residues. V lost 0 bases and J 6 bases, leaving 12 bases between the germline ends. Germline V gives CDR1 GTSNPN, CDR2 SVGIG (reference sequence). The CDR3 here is CAWSVLRGGEQYF. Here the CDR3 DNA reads TGTGCCTGGAGTGTACTTAGGGGAGGCGAGCAGTACTTC.